A single sample gave rise to the 25 T cell receptor beta chains below, sequenced in a study of identical twins. TCRdb independently ran MiXCR on the 5' RACE reads; one entry per CDR3 protein. The table has some 560,000 distinct CDR3 sequences, 9.6% seen once; the top ten hold approximately 3%. The same data also went into a second study, on yellow fever vaccine responses in identical twins.

Sequenced: PBMCs. The receptors were gathered from a woman between 18 and 30 years old in good health.

Ten or more counts support this clonotype. The V gene is TRBV11-2, the J gene TRBJ2-1; 9 nucleotides match TRBD1. Germline V gives CDR1 SGHAT, CDR2 FQNNGV. V lost 5 bases, J lost 10 bases, and 6 bases stayed unmatched. The CDR3 length is 13 residues. CDR3 in amino acids: CASSIPGTGEQFF. CDR3 DNA: TGTGCCAGCAGCATCCCCGGGACAGGGGAGCAGTTCTTC.

There are a few counts of this clonotype. The chain is built from TRBV6-2 or TRBV6-3 and TRBJ2-1; tentatively, D is TRBD2 (7 bases). Deletions cut 7 bases from V and 8 bases from J, with 15 bases between. Germline V gives CDR1 MNHEY, CDR2 SVGEGT. The CDR3 runs 13 residues. The CDR3 spells CASNRGGADEQFF. In nucleotides, the CDR3 is TGTGCCAGCAATAGGGGGGGCGCGGATGAGCAGTTCTTC.

A few counts support this clonotype. The CDR3 nucleotides are TGTGCCAGCAGCGACGGGACCGGGACCCTCTACGAGCAGTACTTC. Amino acids: CASSDGTGTLYEQYF. The V call is TRBV2, the J call TRBJ2-7, with D possibly being TRBD1 or TRBD2 (5 bases each). V gave up 6 bases and J gave up 3 bases, with 18 bases separating them. Germline CDR1 is SNHLY and CDR2 is FYNNEI. The CDR3 is 15 amino acids.

This chain connects TRBV7-9 to TRBJ2-1; D ambiguous. This CDR3 is built from 13 residues. Germline V lookup: CDR1 SEHNR, CDR2 FQNEAQ (reference sequence). The germline V and J ends were trimmed by 1 base and 6 bases, with 7 bases remaining between them. This CDR3 is CASSLDPVNEQFF. The CDR3 DNA reads as TGTGCCAGCAGCTTAGATCCGGTCAATGAGCAGTTCTTC.

This clonotype has a count of ten or more. This chain links TRBV9 with TRBJ1-1; the match to TRBD1 covers 9 bases. Germline V gives CDR1 SGDLS, CDR2 YYNGEE. This CDR3 spans 14 amino acids. J gave up 10 bases and V 0 bases, and 7 bases lay outside the gene matches. The CDR3, as DNA: TGTGCCAGCAGCGTAGGCACAGGGGGCAGTACAGCTTTCTTT. Translation: CASSVGTGGSTAFF.

CDR3: CATSREGTGWQETQYF. The DNA for the CDR3 is TGTGCCACCAGCAGAGAAGGGACAGGGTGGCAAGAGACCCAGTACTTC. The chain links TRBV15 to TRBJ2-5; 9 bases are shared with TRBD1. The V segment lost 0 bases and the J segment 2 bases; nucleotides outside the gene matches: 4. Germline V CDR1 and CDR2: LNHNV, YYDKDF (reference sequence). The CDR3 length is 16 residues.

Only a few counts were recorded for this clonotype. This chain uses TRBV11-2 with TRBJ1-1; D is unresolved. Germline CDR1 is SGHAT and CDR2 is FQNNGV. V dropped 4 bases and J dropped 4 bases, with 10 bases sitting between them. This CDR3 is 13 amino acids long. CDR3 sequence (DNA): TGTGCCAGCAGCTGGGGTCGAGGCACTGAAGCTTTCTTT. Protein: CASSWGRGTEAFF.

This clonotype was seen only a few times. This chain uses TRBV25-1 with TRBJ2-3; the D gene is possibly TRBD2 (5 bases). V lost 4 bases and J lost 1, with 15 bases in between. This CDR3 contains 16 residues. Germline V CDR1 and CDR2: MGHDK, SYGVNS. This chain's CDR3 is CASSAGSGRGTDTQYF. CDR3 bases: TGTGCCAGCAGTGCCGGATCTGGGAGAGGCACAGATACGCAGTATTTT.

The CDR3 DNA sequence: TGCGCCAGCAGCCAAGAGCTAGGACAGCCTAAAATATACGAGCAGTACTTC. It encodes CASSQELGQPKIYEQYF. The V call is TRBV4-1, the J call TRBJ2-7; D possibly corresponds to TRBD1 (6 bases). CDR1 MGHRA and CDR2 YSYEKL come from the germline V gene. The V end lost 0 bases, the J end lost 4 bases, and 19 bases lay between the germline ends. This CDR3 is built from 17 residues.

This clonotype turned up a few times. The V and J genes are TRBV5-1 and TRBJ2-1; the match to TRBD2 covers 13 bases. V shed 4 bases, J shed 0 bases, and the junction held 4 bases outside the gene matches. Germline CDR1 reads SGHRS; CDR2 reads YFSETQ. The CDR3 consists of 17 residues. CDR3 in DNA: TGCGCCAGCAGCCGGGGACTAGCGGGATTCTCCTACAATGAGCAGTTCTTC. Translated, it gives CASSRGLAGFSYNEQFF.

The table lists this clonotype with many counts. The CDR3 sequence: CASSLGAGQTYNEQFF. In DNA form, the CDR3 reads TGCGCCAGCAGCTTGGGAGCAGGGCAAACCTACAATGAGCAGTTCTTC. This rearrangement joins TRBV5-1 to TRBJ2-1; D might be TRBD1 (5 bases). Germline loops: CDR1 SGHRS, CDR2 YFSETQ. V lost 0 bases and J 2 bases, leaving 12 bases between the germline ends. The CDR3 is made up of 16 amino acids.

The chain has TRBV7-9 and TRBJ2-3; D uncertain. V lost 6 bases and J lost 8, with 21 bases in between. The CDR3 sequence is 15 residues long. Per germline, CDR1 SEHNR and CDR2 FQNEAQ (reference sequence). The CDR3 loop reads CASSSRTLSTGTQYF. CDR3 coding DNA: TGTGCCAGCAGTTCACGAACCTTGTCCACGGGTACGCAGTATTTT.

This clonotype has at least ten counts. The chain combines TRBV12-3 or TRBV12-4 with TRBJ2-3, with a weak D call TRBD2 (6 bases). The CDR3 has 15 amino acids. The V end was cut by 3 bases, the J end by 1 base, with 11 bases between. CDR3: CASSFGGRRTDTQYF. The CDR3 region has the DNA TGTGCCAGCAGTTTTGGTGGGAGGCGCACAGATACGCAGTATTTT.

The V call is TRBV20-1, the J call TRBJ2-7; D is unclear. The CDR3 runs 10 residues. V lost 5 bases and J lost 5, with 7 bases in between. CDR1 and CDR2 from the germline V gene are DFQATT and SNEGSKA (reference sequence). CDR3 DNA sequence: TGCAGTGCTCTAGATCACGAGCAGTACTTC. It specifies CSALDHEQYF.

As regards this clonotype: Being one base from a much bigger clone, this may be a read error. The genes are TRBV4-2 and TRBJ2-7; D is perhaps TRBD1 (6 bases). V lost 1 base and J lost 0, with 10 bases in between. CDR1 LGHNA and CDR2 YNFKEQ come from the germline V gene. The CDR3 loop spans 15 amino acids. This CDR3 reads CASSQARTASYEQYF. CDR3 sequence (DNA): TGTGCCAGCAGCCAAGCCAGGACAGCCTCCTACGAGCAGTACTTC.

This clonotype turned up a few times. The J gene is TRBJ2-7, the V gene TRBV7-2, with D maybe TRBD2 (7 bases). The V gene lost 5 bases and the J gene lost 2 bases, with 16 bases spanning the gap. This CDR3 region has 15 residues. The V gene's germline CDR1 is SGHTA and CDR2 FQGNSA. CDR3 sequence reads: CASSPEWGGPYEQYF. CDR3 sequence (DNA): TGTGCCAGCAGCCCAGAGTGGGGGGGGCCCTACGAGCAGTACTTC.

The genes are TRBV6-6 and TRBJ2-7; D remains unclear. The CDR3 is 11 residues long. Germline V CDR1 and CDR2: MNHNY, SVGAGI (reference sequence). Trimming took 6 bases from V and 7 from J, leaving 10 bases between them. The CDR3 loop is CASSPMGEQYF. Here the CDR3 DNA reads TGTGCCAGCAGCCCGATGGGGGAGCAGTACTTC.

The chain employs TRBV15 and TRBJ1-6; D might be TRBD1 (5 bases). Trimming took 3 bases from V and 4 from J, leaving 10 bases between them. The CDR3 runs to 15 residues. CDR1 is LNHNV and CDR2 is YYDKDF in the germline V gene (reference sequence). The CDR3, as DNA: TGTGCCACCAGCAGGACAGACTTTTATAATTCACCCCTCCACTTT. Translated, it gives CATSRTDFYNSPLHF.

This clonotype was seen only a few times. The V call is TRBV6-2 or TRBV6-3, the J call TRBJ2-7; a possible D gene is TRBD1 (5 bases). The CDR3 length is 17 residues. Germline CDR1 reads MNHEY; CDR2 reads SVGEGT. Trimming pared 6 bases from V and 0 bases from J, leaving 21 bases between. CDR3 DNA sequence: TGTGCCAGCAGGCCCAGGGAAACTCATCTTCTCTCCTACGAGCAGTACTTC. Translated, it gives CASRPRETHLLSYEQYF.

The table lists this clonotype with a few counts. The chain is built from TRBV28 and TRBJ2-7; no clear D gene. This CDR3 is 12 amino acids long. Germline CDR1 is MDHEN and CDR2 is SYDVKM. V lost 3 bases, J lost 7 bases, and 10 bases lay in between. The DNA for the CDR3 is TGTGCCAGCAGTTTTAGGGCACGAGAGCAGTACTTC. It is translated as CASSFRAREQYF.

A word on this clonotype: Sequence at one end of the junction differs from germline and may be a read error. J is TRBJ2-7 and V is TRBV10-3, with a possible D match to TRBD1 (9 bases). Germline CDR1 and CDR2: ENHRY and SYGVKD. The CDR3 totals 11 residues. The CDR3, as DNA: TGCGTAGCGGGACAGGGTTACGAGCAGTACTTC. Protein: CVAGQGYEQYF.

Remarks on this clonotype: Since a much larger clone is just one base distant, this may be a read error. The chain joins TRBV5-6 to TRBJ2-1, with a tentative D call TRBD1 (5 bases). Germline assignment: CDR1 SGHDT and CDR2 YYEEEE. The CDR3 is 14 amino acids. V lost 5 bases and J lost 3, with 12 bases in between. This CDR3 reads CASSTRGRYNEQFF. CDR3 coding DNA: TGTGCCAGCAGTACAAGGGGCCGCTACAATGAGCAGTTCTTC.

A few counts support this clonotype. The V call is TRBV15, the J call TRBJ1-2; a weak D match, TRBD1 (5 bases). The CDR3 is 15 residues long. V was cut by 5 bases and J by 4 bases, with 17 bases left in between. From germline, CDR1 is LNHNV and CDR2 YYDKDF (reference sequence). The CDR3 DNA follows: TGTGCCACCAGCGAGCCCCGGGGGGGAATCTATGGCTACACCTTC. Encoded protein: CATSEPRGGIYGYTF.

CDR3 residues: CASSPDLLAGGPVAKNIQYF. Here the CDR3 DNA reads TGTGCCAGCAGCCCCGATTTACTAGCGGGAGGGCCAGTAGCCAAAAACATTCAGTACTTC. The chain carries TRBV11-2 and TRBJ2-4, with 13 bases matching TRBD2. With 5 bases clipped from V and 0 bases from J, the junction kept 13 bases outside the gene matches. This CDR3 has 20 amino acids. Germline CDR1 SGHAT, CDR2 FQNNGV.

This sequence joins TRBV5-1 and TRBJ2-5, with D tentatively TRBD2 (6 bases). The ends were cut back, 0 bases at V and 2 bases at J, with 20 bases in the middle. CDR1 and CDR2 from the germline V gene are SGHRS and YFSETQ. The CDR3 loop spans 18 amino acids. The CDR3: CASSLDGPGSGLQETQYF. The CDR3 coding sequence is TGCGCCAGCAGCTTGGATGGCCCCGGTAGCGGACTACAAGAGACCCAGTACTTC.